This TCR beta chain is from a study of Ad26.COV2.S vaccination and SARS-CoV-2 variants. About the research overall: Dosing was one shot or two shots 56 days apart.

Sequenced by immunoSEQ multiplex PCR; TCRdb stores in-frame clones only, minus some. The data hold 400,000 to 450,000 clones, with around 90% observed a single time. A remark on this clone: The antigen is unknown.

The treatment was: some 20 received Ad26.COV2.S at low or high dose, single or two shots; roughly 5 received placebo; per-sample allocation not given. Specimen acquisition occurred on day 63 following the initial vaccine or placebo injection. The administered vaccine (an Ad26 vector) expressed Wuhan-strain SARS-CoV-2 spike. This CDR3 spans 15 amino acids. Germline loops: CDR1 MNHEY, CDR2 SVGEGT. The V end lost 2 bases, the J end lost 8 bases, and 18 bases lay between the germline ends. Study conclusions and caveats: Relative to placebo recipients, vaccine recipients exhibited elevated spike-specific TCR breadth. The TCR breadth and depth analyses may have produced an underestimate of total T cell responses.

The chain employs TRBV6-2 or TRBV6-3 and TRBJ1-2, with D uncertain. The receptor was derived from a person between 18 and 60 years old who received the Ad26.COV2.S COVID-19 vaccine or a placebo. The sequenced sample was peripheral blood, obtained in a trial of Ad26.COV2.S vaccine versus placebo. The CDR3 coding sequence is TGTGCCAGCAGTTACGGGGAGTCCTCTGTACGAGGCTACACCTTC. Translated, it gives CASSYGESSVRGYTF.